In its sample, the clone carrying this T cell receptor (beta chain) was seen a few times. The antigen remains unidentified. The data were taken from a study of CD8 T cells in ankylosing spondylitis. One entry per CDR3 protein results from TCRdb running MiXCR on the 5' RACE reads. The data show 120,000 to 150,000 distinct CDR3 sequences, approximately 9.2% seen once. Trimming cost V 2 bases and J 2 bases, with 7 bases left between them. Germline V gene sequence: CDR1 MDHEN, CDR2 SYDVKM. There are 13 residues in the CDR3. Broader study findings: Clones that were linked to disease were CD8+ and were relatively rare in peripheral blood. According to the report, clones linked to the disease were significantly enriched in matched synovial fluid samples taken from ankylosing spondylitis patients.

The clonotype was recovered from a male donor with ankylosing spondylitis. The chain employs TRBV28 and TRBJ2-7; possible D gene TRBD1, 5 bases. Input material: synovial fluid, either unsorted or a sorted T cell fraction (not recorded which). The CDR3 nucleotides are TGTGCCAGCAGTTTAGGGGCCCCCTACGAGCAGTACTTC. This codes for CASSLGAPYEQYF. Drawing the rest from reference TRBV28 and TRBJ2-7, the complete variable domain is DVKVTQSSRYLVKRTGEKVFLECVQDMDHENMFWYRQDPGLGLRLIYFSYDVKMKEKGDIPEGYSVSREKKERFSLILESASTNQTSMYLCASSLGAPYEQYFGPGTRLTVT.